One TCR beta chain is described in this entry. No antigen is known for it. This specimen belongs to a study of long-term antiretroviral therapy in people with HIV. Study outcomes and limitations: When set beside controls, HIV repertoires had CDR3 length ranges that were narrower.

With survey level as its setting, the immunoSEQ assay was v3.0. Repertoires were generated with immunoSEQ multiplex PCR, while TCRdb's copy carries only in-frame clones and drops some. Found here are 25,000 to 35,000 clones, around 90% of them singletons; the top ten hold 3% to 4.5%. V shed 2 bases, J shed 9 bases, and the junction held 4 bases outside the gene matches. The germline gives CDR1 MNHEY, CDR2 SMNVEV (reference sequence). The CDR3 runs 13 residues. This material consisted of unsorted PBMCs, taken 1.8 years after starting antiretroviral therapy. This rearrangement joins TRBV27 to TRBJ2-7; 10 nucleotides match TRBD2. The TCR comes from a woman aged 18-30 years with HIV. This chain's CDR3 is CASSLSPSGRQYF. The CDR3 DNA follows: TGTGCCAGCAGTTTAAGTCCTAGCGGGAGGCAGTACTTC.